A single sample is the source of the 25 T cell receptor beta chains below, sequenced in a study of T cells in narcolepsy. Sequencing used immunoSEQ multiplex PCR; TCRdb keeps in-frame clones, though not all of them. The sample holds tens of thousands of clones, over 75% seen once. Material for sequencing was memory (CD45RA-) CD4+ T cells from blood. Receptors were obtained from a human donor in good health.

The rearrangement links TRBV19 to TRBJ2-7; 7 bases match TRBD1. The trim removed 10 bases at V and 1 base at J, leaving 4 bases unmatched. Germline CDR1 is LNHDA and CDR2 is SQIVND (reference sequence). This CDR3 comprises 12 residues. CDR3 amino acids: CATTGQSYEQYF. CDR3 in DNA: TGTGCCACCACGGGACAGTCCTACGAGCAGTACTTC.

The CDR3 is CASSFETREGEGTQYF. CDR3 coding DNA: TGTGCCAGCAGCTTTGAAACCCGGGAGGGGGAGGGGACCCAGTACTTC. J is TRBJ2-5 and V is TRBV12-1; no DNA check was done on the table's D call, TRBD2. TRBV12-1 is a documented pseudogene. The CDR3 has 16 amino acids.

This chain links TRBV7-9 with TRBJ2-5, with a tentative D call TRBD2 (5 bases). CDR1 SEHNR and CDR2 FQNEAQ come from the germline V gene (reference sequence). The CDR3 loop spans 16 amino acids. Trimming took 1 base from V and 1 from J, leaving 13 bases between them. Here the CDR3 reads CASSLGRADRQETQYF. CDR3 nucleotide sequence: TGTGCCAGCAGCTTAGGGCGGGCGGACCGCCAAGAGACCCAGTACTTC.

The CDR3: CASKTIGNQPQHF. DNA for the CDR3: TGTGCCAGCAAGACAATTGGGAATCAGCCCCAGCATTTT. The chain joins TRBV28 to TRBJ1-5; D is unresolved. Germline CDR1 and CDR2: MDHEN and SYDVKM. The CDR3 contains 13 residues. Trimming cost V 7 bases and J 4 bases, with 11 bases left between them.

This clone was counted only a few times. For the CDR3, the DNA is TGCGCCAGCAGCCTCCGACAGGGAAGTCACGAGCAGTACTTC. This gives the protein CASSLRQGSHEQYF. J is TRBJ2-7 and V is TRBV5-1; 7 bases agree with TRBD1. CDR3 size: 14 residues. V trimming: 4 bases; J trimming: 5 bases; junction bases outside the gene matches: 9. Germline V lookup: CDR1 SGHRS, CDR2 YFSETQ.

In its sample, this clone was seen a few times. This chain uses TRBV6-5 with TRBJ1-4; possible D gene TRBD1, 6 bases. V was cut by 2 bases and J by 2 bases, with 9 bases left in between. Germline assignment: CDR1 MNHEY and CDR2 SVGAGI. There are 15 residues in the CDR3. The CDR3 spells CASSYGGATNEKLFF. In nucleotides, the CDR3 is TGTGCCAGCAGTTACGGGGGGGCCACTAATGAAAAACTGTTTTTT.

CDR3 sequence: CAISPRAGIEAKTEAFF. The CDR3 nucleotides read TGTGCCATCAGTCCACGCGCAGGGATCGAAGCGAAAACTGAAGCTTTCTTT. The chain employs TRBV10-3 and TRBJ1-1; a weak D match, TRBD1 (5 bases). The CDR3 extends over 17 amino acids. V was pared by 5 bases and J by 5 bases, with 24 bases between. Germline values: CDR1 ENHRY, CDR2 SYGVKD.

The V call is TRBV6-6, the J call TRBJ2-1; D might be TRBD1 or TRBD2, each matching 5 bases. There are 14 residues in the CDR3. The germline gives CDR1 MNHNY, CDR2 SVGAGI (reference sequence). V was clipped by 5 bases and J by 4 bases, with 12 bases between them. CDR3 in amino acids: CASSGGRSYNEQFF. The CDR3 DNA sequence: TGTGCCAGCAGTGGGGGACGGTCATACAATGAGCAGTTCTTC.

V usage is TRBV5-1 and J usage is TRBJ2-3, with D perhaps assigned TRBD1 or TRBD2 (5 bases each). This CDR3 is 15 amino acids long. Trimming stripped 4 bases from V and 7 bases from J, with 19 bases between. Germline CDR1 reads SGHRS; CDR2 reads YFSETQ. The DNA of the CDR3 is TGCGCCAGCAGCCCCGGGACCCCCCTCCGGAATACGCAGTATTTT. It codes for CASSPGTPLRNTQYF. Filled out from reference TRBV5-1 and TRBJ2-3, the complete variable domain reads KAGVTQTPRYLIKTRGQQVTLSCSPISGHRSVSWYQQTPGQGLQFLFEYFSETQRNKGNFPGRFSGRQFSNSRSEMNVSTLELGDSALYLCASSPGTPLRNTQYFGPGTRLTVL.

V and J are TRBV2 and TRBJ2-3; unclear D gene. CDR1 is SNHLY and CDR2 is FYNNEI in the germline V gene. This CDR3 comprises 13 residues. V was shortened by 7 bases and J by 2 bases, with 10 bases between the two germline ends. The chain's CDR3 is CASKRSPTDTQYF. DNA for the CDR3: TGTGCCAGCAAAAGGAGCCCCACAGATACGCAGTATTTT.

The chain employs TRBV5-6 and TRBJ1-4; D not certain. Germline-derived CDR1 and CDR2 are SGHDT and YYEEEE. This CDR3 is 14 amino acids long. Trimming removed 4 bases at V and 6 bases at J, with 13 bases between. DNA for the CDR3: TGTGCCAGCAGCACAGACCCCCGAGATGAAAAACTGTTTTTT. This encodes CASSTDPRDEKLFF.

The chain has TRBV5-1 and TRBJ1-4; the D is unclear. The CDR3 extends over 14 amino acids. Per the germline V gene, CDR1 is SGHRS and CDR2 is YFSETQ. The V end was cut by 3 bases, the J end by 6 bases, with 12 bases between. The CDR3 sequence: CASSSFDQDEKLFF. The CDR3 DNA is TGCGCCAGCAGCTCCTTCGACCAGGATGAAAAACTGTTTTTT.

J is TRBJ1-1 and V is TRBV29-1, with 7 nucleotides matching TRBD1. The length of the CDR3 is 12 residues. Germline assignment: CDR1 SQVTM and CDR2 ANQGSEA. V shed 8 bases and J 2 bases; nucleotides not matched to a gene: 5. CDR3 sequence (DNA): TGCAGCACTAGGACAGGCAACACTGAAGCTTTCTTT. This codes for CSTRTGNTEAFF.

CDR3 sequence reads: CASSLGVREKGNIQYF. DNA for the CDR3: TGTGCCAGCAGCTTAGGTGTGCGGGAGAAGGGAAACATTCAGTACTTC. This chain connects TRBV11-2 to TRBJ2-4; TRBD2 aligns across 7 bases. CDR3 length equals 16 residues. Germline V gene data show CDR1 as SGHAT and CDR2 as FQNNGV. The junction had 9 bases not matched to a gene; V was cut back by 1 base and J by 6 bases.

CDR3 in amino acids: CASRTGLLTYEQYF. DNA for the CDR3: TGTGCCAGCAGGACGGGACTCCTTACCTACGAGCAGTACTTC. The chain links TRBV6-1 to TRBJ2-5; weak D call: TRBD2 (6 bases). The end of the DNA aligns better with TRBJ2-7, so the J call may be wrong. The CDR3 is 14 residues long. Per germline, CDR1 MNHNS and CDR2 SASEGT.

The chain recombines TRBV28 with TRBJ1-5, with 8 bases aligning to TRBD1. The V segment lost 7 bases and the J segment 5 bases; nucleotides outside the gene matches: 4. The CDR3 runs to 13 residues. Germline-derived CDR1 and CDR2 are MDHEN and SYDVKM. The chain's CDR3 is CASKQGGDQPQHF. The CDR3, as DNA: TGTGCCAGCAAACAGGGGGGTGATCAGCCCCAGCATTTT.

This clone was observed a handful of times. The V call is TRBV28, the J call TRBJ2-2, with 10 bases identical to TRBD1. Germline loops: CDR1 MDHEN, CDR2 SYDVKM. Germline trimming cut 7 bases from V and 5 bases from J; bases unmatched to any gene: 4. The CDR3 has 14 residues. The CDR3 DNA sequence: TGTGCCAGCATCTCGGGACAGGGGACCGGGGAGCTGTTTTTT. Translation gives CASISGQGTGELFF.

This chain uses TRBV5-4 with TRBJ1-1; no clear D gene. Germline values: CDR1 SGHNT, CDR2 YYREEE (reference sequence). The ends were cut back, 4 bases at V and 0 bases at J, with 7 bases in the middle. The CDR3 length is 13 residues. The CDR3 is CASSQGVNTEAFF. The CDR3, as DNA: TGTGCCAGCAGCCAAGGAGTGAACACTGAAGCTTTCTTT.

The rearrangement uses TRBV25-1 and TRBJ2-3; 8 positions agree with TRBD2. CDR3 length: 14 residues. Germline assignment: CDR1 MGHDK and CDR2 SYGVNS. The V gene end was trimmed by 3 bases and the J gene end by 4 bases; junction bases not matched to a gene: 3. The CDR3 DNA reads TGTGCCAGCAGTGACCCGGGGGGGGCAGATACGCAGTATTTT. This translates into CASSDPGGADTQYF.

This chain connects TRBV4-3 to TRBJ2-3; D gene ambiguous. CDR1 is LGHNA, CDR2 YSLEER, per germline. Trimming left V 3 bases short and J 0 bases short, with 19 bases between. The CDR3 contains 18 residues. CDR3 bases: TGCGCCAGCAGCCACGCGAAAGTCCGTACTGACAGCACAGATACGCAGTATTTT. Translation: CASSHAKVRTDSTDTQYF.

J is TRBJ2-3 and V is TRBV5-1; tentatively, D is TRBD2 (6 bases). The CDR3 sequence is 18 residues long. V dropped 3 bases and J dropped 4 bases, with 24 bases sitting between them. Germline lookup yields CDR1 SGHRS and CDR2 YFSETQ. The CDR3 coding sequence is TGCGCCAGCAGCTGGGGGACCACTGGGACTGTAGGTCCAGATACGCAGTATTTT. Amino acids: CASSWGTTGTVGPDTQYF.

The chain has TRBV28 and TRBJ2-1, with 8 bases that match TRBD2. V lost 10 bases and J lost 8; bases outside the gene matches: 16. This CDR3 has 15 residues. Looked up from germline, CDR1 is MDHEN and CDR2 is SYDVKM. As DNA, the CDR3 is TGTGCCACACTGAAGGCGGGAGGTACTATAGATGAGCAGTTCTTC. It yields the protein CATLKAGGTIDEQFF.

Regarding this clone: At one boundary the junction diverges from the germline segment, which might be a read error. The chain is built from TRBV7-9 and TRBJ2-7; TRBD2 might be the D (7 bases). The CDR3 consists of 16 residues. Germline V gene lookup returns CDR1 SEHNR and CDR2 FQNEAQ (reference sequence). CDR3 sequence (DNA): TGCGCCAGCAGCCAAGGTGGCGGGGGACAAGCCTACGAGCAGTACTTC. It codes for CASSQGGGGQAYEQYF.

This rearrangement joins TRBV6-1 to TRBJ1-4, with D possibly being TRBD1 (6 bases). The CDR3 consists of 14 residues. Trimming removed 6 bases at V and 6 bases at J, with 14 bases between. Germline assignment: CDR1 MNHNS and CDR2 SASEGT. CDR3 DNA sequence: TGTGCCAGCAGGGGGGGCGTGGCCTATGAAAAACTGTTTTTT. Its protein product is CASRGGVAYEKLFF.

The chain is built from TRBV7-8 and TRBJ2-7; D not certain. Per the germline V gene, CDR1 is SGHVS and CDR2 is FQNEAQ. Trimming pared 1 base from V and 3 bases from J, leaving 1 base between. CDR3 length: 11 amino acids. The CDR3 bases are TGTGCCAGCAGCTTAGACTACGAGCAGTACTTC. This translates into CASSLDYEQYF.